Sequencing of this TCR beta chain was carried out in a study of tumor and adjacent non-tumor tissue in lung cancer. Turning to the study itself: The patients, 10 or so men and 4 or 5 women, were roughly 31 to 85 with stage I to III disease. The study's findings and limits: Tumor tissue had significantly higher TCR diversity than normal lung. Tumor repertoires had a smaller top 100 clone share than normal lung.

No cell sorting was done before RNA was extracted from the tissue. More than 3 cm separated this lung sample from the edge of the tumor. A modified ARM-PCR protocol with three rounds of nested PCR amplified TCRbeta. TCRdb re-analysed the multiplex PCR reads in MiXCR, keeping a single row per CDR3 protein. The sample holds 50,000 to 60,000 distinct CDR3 sequences, about 79% seen once. The germline V gene encodes CDR1 SGHAT and CDR2 FQNNGV. This CDR3 spans 13 amino acids. With respect to this clonotype: The antigen remains undetermined. Likely a read error: the CDR3 ends without its conserved phenylalanine or tryptophan.

What was sequenced was distant non-tumor lung tissue. The receptor comes from a woman between 55 and 75 years old with non-small cell lung cancer. The chain links TRBV11-2 to TRBJ2-7; possible D gene TRBD2, 5 bases. CDR3 amino acids: CDSSPLADGGQYS. CDR3 coding DNA: TGTGACAGCAGCCCGTTGGCGGATGGAGGGCAGTACTCC.